This TCR beta chain stems from a study of cytomegalovirus exposure and HLA in healthy donors. Study details: Around 83% of 398 genotyped donors fell in the Caucasian-associated ancestry cluster. Study observations and caveats: In an earlier analysis, productive rearrangement rates for most beta V segments clustered near 87% or 30%. The study labeled 164 TCR beta chains cytomegalovirus-associated.

PCR primers comprised 60 Vbeta and 13 Jbeta primers. Some clones are missing from TCRdb's copy, which holds only in-frame ones; the method was immunoSEQ multiplex PCR. The repertoire holds 110,000 or so clones, with around 68% as singletons. Germline assignment: CDR1 SGDLS and CDR2 YYNGEE. The CDR3 length is 18 residues. On this clone itself: What it binds is not known. The junction does not match germline at one end; this may be a read error.

What was sequenced was PBMCs. The J gene is TRBJ1-2, the V gene TRBV9; D not certain. The sequence came from a woman in her forties in good health and CMV-seropositive. CDR3 protein: CASSVAPTYRGGNYDYTF. The CDR3 coding sequence is TGTGCCAGCAGCGTAGCCCCGACCTACCGGGGTGGTAACTATGACTACACCTTC.